This T cell receptor beta chain was recorded in a study of graft-versus-host responses after intestinal transplantation. Study findings and constraints: Those patients showing graft-donor T cell macrochimerism displayed high graft-versus-host to host-versus-graft clonal ratios in allografts. Detected in recipient marrow were GvH clones, some of which were first observed in ileum or blood.

Germline loops: CDR1 MNHEY, CDR2 SVGAGI. The trim removed 2 bases at V and 2 bases at J, leaving 0 bases unmatched. The CDR3 runs to 14 residues. Irradiated, violet-dye-labeled stimulators (approximately 200,000) were plated alongside approximately 200,000 CFSE-labeled responders. This clone has more than one count but fewer than ten. TCRdb's copy holds only in-frame clones and misses some; the assay was immunoSEQ multiplex PCR. The sample holds under 4,500 clones, roughly 21% seen once. The gene calls are TRBV6-5 and TRBJ1-2; 9 bases agree with TRBD1. The specimen was alloreactive CD4+ T cells from a mixed lymphocyte reaction culture, collected before transplantation. Noted subset: CFSE-low proliferating T cells sorted from roughly six-day pre-transplant mixed lymphocyte reaction (GvH or HvG direction). The source of this sequence is a human patient who was an organ donor for intestinal transplantation. CDR3 region: CASSYGQGNYGYTF. CDR3 in DNA: TGTGCCAGCAGTTACGGACAGGGGAACTATGGCTACACCTTC.